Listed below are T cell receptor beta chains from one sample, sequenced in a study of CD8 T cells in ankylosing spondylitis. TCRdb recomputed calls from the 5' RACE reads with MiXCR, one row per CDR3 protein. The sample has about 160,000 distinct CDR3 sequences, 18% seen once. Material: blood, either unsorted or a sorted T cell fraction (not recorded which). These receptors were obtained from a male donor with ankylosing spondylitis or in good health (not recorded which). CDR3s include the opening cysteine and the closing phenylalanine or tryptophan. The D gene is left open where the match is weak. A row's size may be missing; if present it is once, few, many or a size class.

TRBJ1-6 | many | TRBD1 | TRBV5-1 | TGCGCCAGCAGCCCTGAATCCGGACAGGGAAGGCATTCACCCCTCCACTTT | CASSPESGQGRHSPLHF
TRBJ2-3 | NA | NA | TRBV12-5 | TGTGCTAGTGGTTTGGGGGACCCCCACACAGATACGCAGTATTTT | CASGLGDPHTDTQYF
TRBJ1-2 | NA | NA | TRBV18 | TGTGCCAGCTCATCCAGTTATGGCTACACCTTC | CASSSSYGYTF
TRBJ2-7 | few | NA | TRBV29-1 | TGCAGCGCTGCGTCTCTGAGGCCCTCCAACGAGCAGTACTTC | CSAASLRPSNEQYF
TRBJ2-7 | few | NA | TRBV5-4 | TGTGCCAGCAGCTCCCCGGAGTTGGCGGGAAGGCAGTACTTC | CASSSPELAGRQYF
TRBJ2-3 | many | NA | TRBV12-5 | TGTGCTAGTGGCTTTAGCGGCCATAGCACAGATACGCAGTATTTT | CASGFSGHSTDTQYF
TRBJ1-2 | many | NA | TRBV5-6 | TGTGCCAGCAGGGGGAGTACAGGACGGACTCCATATGGCTACACCTTC | CASRGSTGRTPYGYTF
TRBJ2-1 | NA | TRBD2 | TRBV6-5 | TGTGCCAGCAGATCCCGGGGGGACCTACGGGGTGTTTACAATGAGCAGTTCTTC | CASRSRGDLRGVYNEQFF
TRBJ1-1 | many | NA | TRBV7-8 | TGTGCCAGCAGCCTGCGGACCCGACAGACTGAAGCTTTCTTT | CASSLRTRQTEAFF
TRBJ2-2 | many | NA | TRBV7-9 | TGTGCCAGCAGCCACTCCAACAGGGCCGGGGAGCTGTTTTTT | CASSHSNRAGELFF
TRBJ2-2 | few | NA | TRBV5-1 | TGCGCCAGCAGCTGGACCCAGGGTGGCGCCGGGGAGCTGTTTTTT | CASSWTQGGAGELFF
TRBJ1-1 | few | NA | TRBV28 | TGTGCCAGTACGACCCAGGGTCGCGAAGCTTTCTTT | CASTTQGREAFF
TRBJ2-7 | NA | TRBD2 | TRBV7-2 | TGTGCCAGCAGCTTCCTCTTATTAGCGGGAGGCGGCGAGCAGTACTTC | CASSFLLLAGGGEQYF
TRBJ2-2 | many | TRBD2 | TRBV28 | TGTGCCAGCAGTCCCCGTGTGCTAGCGGGAGTGGCCGGGGAGCTGTTTTTT | CASSPRVLAGVAGELFF